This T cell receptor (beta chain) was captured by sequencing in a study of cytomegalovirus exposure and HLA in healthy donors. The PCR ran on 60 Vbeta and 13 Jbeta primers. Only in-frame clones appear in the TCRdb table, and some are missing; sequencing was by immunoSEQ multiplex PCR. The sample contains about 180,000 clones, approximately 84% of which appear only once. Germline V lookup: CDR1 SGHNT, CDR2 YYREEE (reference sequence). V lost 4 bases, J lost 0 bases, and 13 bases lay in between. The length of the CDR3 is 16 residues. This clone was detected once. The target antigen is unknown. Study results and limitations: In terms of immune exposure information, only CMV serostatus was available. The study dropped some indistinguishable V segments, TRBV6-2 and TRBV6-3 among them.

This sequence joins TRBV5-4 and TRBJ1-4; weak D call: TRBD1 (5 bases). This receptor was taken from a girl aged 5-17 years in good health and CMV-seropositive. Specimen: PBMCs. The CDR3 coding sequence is TGTGCCAGCAGCCCTTGGGGGGAACCAACTAATGAAAAACTGTTTTTT. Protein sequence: CASSPWGEPTNEKLFF.